This T cell receptor beta chain originates from a study of T cells in Graves' hyperthyroidism and ophthalmopathy. Study conclusions and caveats: The blood repertoire included most of the expanded thyroid clonotypes above 0.001.

TCR beta CDR3 regions were amplified from RNA transcripts. The primer set for the first-round RT-PCR of the TCR CDR3 was HTBI. TCRdb used MiXCR to reprocess the multiplex PCR reads, holding one entry per CDR3 protein. The top ten hold around 47% of the sample, which has 490,000 or so distinct CDR3 sequences, 35% to 50% seen once. This clonotype turned up a few times. The antigen is unknown. At one boundary the junction diverges from the germline segment, which might be a read error. The CDR3 totals 14 residues. Per germline, CDR1 WSHSY and CDR2 SAAADI. The genes are TRBV10-2 and TRBJ2-7; 8 bases fit TRBD2. The material sequenced was peripheral blood or thyroid tissue (not recorded which). The clonotype was recovered from an adult woman with Graves' disease, either hyperthyroidism or ophthalmopathy (not recorded which). The CDR3, as DNA: TGTGCCAGCAGCGAGAGCGGGAGCTCCTACGAGCAGTACTTC. Residues: CASSESGSSYEQYF.